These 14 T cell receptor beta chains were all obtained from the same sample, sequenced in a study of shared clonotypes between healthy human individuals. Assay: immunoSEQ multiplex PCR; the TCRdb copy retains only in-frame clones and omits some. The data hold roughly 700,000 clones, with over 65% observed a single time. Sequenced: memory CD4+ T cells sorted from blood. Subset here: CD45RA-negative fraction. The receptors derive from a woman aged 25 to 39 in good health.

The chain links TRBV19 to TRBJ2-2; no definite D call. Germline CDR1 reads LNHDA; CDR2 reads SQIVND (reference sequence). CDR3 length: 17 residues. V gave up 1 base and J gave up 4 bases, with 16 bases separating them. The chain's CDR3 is CASSIGRGSPITGELFF. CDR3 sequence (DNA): TGTGCCAGTAGTATAGGACGTGGTTCCCCGATCACCGGGGAGCTGTTTTTT.

CDR3: CASSIWETPANEQFF. The CDR3 coding sequence is TGTGCCAGTAGTATATGGGAAACCCCCGCCAATGAGCAGTTCTTC. The J gene is TRBJ2-1, the V gene TRBV19; D is unclear. This CDR3 is 15 amino acids long. V was shortened by 2 bases and J by 6 bases, with 14 bases between the two germline ends. Germline V CDR1 and CDR2: LNHDA, SQIVND (reference sequence). The full variable domain, with the rest looked up from reference TRBV19 and TRBJ2-1, is DGGITQSPKYLFRKEGQNVTLSCEQNLNHDAMYWYRQDPGQGLRLIYYSQIVNDFQKGDIAEGYSVSREKKESFPLTVTSAQKNPTAFYLCASSIWETPANEQFFGPGTRLTVL.

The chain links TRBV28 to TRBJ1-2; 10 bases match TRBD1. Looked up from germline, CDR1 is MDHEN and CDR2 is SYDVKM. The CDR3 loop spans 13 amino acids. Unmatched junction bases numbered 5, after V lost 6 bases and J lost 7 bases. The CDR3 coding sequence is TGTGCCAGCAGGTCCCGGGACAGGGGTGGCTACACCTTC. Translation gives CASRSRDRGGYTF.

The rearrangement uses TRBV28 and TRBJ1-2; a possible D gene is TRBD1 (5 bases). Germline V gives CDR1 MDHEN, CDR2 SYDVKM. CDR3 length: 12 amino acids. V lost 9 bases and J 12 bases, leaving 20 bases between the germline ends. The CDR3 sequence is CASTTWWGGDTF. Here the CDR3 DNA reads TGTGCCAGTACTACCTGGTGGGGGGGTGACACCTTC.

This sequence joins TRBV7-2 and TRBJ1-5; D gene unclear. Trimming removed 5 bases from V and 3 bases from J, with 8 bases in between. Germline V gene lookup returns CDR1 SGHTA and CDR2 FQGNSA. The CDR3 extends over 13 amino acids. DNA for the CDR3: TGTGCCAGCAGCGTACACGCCAATCAGCCCCAGCATTTT. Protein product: CASSVHANQPQHF.

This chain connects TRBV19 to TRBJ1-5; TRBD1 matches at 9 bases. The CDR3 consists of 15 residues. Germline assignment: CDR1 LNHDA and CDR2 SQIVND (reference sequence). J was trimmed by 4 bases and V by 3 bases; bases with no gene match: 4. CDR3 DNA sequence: TGTGCCAGTAGTATGGGGGACAGGGAGAATCAGCCCCAGCATTTT. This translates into CASSMGDRENQPQHF.

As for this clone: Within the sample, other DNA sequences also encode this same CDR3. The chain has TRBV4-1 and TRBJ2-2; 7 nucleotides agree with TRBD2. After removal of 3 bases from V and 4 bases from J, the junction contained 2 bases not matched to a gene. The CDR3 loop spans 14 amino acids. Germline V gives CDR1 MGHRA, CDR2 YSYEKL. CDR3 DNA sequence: TGCGCCAGCAGCCAGGGGAGGGGCACCGGGGAGCTGTTTTTT. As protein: CASSQGRGTGELFF.

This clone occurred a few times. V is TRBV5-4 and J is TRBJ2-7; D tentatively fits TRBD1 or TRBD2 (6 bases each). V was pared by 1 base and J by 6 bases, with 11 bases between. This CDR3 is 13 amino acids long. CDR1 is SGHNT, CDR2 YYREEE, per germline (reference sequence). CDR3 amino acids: CASSLKGGVEQYF. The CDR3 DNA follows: TGTGCCAGCAGCTTGAAGGGGGGAGTCGAGCAGTACTTC.

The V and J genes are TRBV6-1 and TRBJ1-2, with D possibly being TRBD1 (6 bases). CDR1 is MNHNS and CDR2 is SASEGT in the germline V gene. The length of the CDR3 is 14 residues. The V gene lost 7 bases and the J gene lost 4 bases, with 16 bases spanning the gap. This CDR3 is CASKTGQRAYGYTF. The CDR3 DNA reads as TGTGCCAGCAAGACCGGACAGCGAGCCTATGGCTACACCTTC.

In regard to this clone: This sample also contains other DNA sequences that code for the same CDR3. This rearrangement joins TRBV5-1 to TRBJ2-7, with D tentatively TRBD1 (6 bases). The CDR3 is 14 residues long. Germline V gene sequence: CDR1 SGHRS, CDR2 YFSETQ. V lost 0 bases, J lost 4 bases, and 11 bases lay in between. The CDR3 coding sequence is TGCGCCAGCAGCTTGGAACAGGGTGGTTACGAGCAGTACTTC. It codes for CASSLEQGGYEQYF.

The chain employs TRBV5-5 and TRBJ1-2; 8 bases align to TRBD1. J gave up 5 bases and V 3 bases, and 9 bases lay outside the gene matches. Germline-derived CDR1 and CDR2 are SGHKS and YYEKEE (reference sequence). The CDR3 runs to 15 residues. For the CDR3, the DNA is TGTGCCAGCAGCTCAGGAGGACAGGGACGGTATGGCTACACCTTC. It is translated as CASSSGGQGRYGYTF.

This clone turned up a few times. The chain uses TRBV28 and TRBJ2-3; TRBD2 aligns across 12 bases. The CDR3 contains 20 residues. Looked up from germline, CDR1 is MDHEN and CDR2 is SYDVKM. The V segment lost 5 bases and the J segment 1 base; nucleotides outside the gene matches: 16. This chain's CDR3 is CASSLTGRLAGERGTDTQYF. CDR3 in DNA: TGTGCCAGCAGTCTAACCGGTAGACTAGCGGGAGAGCGAGGCACAGATACGCAGTATTTT.

The CDR3 protein is CASSYSRNTEAFF. In DNA form, the CDR3 reads TGTGCCAGCAGCTACAGTCGGAACACTGAAGCTTTCTTT. The chain employs TRBV7-3 and TRBJ1-1; D gene uncertain. The ends were cut back, 4 bases at V and 1 base at J, with 7 bases in the middle. This CDR3 comprises 13 residues. Germline-derived CDR1 and CDR2 are SGHTA and FQGTGA.

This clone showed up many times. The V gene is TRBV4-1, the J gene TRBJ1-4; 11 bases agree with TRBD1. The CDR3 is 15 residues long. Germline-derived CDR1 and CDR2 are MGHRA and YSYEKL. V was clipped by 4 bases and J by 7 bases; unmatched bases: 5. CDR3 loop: CASSRAGTGGEKLFF. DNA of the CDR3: TGCGCCAGCAGCCGCGCCGGGACAGGGGGTGAAAAACTGTTTTTT.